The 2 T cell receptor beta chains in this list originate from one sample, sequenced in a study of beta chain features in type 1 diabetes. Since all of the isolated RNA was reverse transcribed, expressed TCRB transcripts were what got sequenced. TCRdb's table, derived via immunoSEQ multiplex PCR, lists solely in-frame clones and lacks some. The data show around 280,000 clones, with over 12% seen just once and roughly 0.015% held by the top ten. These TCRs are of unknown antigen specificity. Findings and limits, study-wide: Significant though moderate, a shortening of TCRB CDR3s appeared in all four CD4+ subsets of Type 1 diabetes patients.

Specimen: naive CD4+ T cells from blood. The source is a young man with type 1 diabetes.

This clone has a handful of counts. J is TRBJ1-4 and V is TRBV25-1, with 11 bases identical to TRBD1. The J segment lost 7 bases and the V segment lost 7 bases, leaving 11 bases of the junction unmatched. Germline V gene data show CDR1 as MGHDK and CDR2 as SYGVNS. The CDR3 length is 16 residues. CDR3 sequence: CASTTIQGQGVEKLFF. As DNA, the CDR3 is TGTGCCAGCACCACAATACAGGGACAGGGGGTTGAAAAACTGTTTTTT. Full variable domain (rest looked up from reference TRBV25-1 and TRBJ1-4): EADIYQTPRYLVIGTGKKITLECSQTMGHDKMYWYQQDPGMELHLIHYSYGVNSTEKGDLSSESTVSRIRTEHFPLTLESARPSHTSQYLCASTTIQGQGVEKLFFGSGTQLSVL.

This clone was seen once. The CDR3 DNA reads TGTGCCAGCAGTGGACAGGGGTTCCCCTACGAGCAGTACTTC. Translated, it gives CASSGQGFPYEQYF. The gene calls are TRBV6-5 and TRBJ2-7, with 9 nucleotides matching TRBD1. V lost 5 bases and J lost 2; bases outside the gene matches: 4. The CDR3 covers 14 residues. CDR1 is MNHEY and CDR2 is SVGAGI in the germline V gene.